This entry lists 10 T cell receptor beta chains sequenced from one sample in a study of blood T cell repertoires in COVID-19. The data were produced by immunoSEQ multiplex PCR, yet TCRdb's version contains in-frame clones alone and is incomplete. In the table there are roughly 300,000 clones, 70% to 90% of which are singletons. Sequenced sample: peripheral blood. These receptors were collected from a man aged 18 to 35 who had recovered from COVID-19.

The CDR3 loop is CASSSTVSGNTIYF. CDR3 DNA sequence: TGTGCCAGCAGCTCGACAGTCTCTGGAAACACCATATATTTT. This chain connects TRBV6-5 to TRBJ1-3; a weak D match, TRBD1 (5 bases). Looked up from germline, CDR1 is MNHEY and CDR2 is SVGAGI. The CDR3 covers 14 residues. V was shortened by 6 bases and J by 0 bases, with 9 bases between the two germline ends.

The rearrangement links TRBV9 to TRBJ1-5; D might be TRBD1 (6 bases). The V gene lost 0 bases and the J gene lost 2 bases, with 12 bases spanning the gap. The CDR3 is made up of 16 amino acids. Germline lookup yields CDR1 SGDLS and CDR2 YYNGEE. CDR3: CASSVDPGVGNQPQHF. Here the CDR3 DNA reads TGTGCCAGCAGCGTAGATCCAGGGGTAGGCAATCAGCCCCAGCATTTT.

The CDR3 coding sequence is TGTGCCAGCAGCTTAGCTCCGGGACTAGCGGGAGACACCTACGAGCAGTACTTC. This codes for CASSLAPGLAGDTYEQYF. This sequence joins TRBV7-6 and TRBJ2-7; 14 positions match TRBD2. The CDR3 sequence is 18 residues long. Germline V lookup: CDR1 SGHVS, CDR2 FNYEAQ. Unmatched junction bases numbered 6, after V lost 0 bases and J lost 2 bases.

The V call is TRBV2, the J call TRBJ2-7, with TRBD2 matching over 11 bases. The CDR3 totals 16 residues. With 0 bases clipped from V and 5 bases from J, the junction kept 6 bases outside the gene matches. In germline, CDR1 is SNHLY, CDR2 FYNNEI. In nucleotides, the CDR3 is TGTGCCAGCAGTGAAGCCACACTAGCGGGGGTTAACGAGCAGTACTTC. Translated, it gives CASSEATLAGVNEQYF.

This chain's CDR3 is CASSLLGDNSPLHF. DNA of the CDR3: TGTGCCAGCAGCTTATTAGGGGATAATTCACCCCTCCACTTT. V and J are TRBV7-9 and TRBJ1-6; D perhaps matches TRBD1 (5 bases). Looked up from germline, CDR1 is SEHNR and CDR2 is FQNEAQ (reference sequence). This CDR3 contains 14 residues. V was cut by 2 bases and J by 5 bases, with 7 bases left in between. The full variable domain, completed using reference TRBV7-9 and TRBJ1-6, is DTGVSQNPRHKITKRGQNVTFRCDPISEHNRLYWYRQTLGQGPEFLTYFQNEAQLEKSRLLSDRFSAERPKGSFSTLEIQRTEQGDSAMYLCASSLLGDNSPLHFGNGTRLTVT.

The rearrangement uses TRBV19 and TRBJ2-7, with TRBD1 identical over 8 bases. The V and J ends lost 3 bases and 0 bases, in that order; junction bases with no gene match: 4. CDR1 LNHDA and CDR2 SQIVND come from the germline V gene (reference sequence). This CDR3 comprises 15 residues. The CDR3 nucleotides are TGTGCCAGTAGTATGGGGACAGGTTACTCCTACGAGCAGTACTTC. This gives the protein CASSMGTGYSYEQYF.

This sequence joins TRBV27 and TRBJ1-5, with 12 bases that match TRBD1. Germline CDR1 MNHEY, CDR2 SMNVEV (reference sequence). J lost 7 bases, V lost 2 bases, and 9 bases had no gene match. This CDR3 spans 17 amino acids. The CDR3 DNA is TGTGCCAGCAGTTTACGGTGGGGACAGGGGGCTTGGCAGCCCCAGCATTTT. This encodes CASSLRWGQGAWQPQHF.

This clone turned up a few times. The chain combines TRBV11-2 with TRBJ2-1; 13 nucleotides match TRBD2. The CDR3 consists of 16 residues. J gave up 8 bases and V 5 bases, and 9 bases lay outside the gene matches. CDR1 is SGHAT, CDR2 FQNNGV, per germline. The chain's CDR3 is CASSAGLAGVGDEQFF. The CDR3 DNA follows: TGTGCCAGCAGCGCCGGACTAGCGGGAGTGGGCGATGAGCAGTTCTTC.

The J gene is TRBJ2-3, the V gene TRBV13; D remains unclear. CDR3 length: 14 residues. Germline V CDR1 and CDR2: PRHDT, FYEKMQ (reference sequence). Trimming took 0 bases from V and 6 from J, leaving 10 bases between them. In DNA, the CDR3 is TGTGCCAGCAGCTTAGGCCTAGGCATGGATACGCAGTATTTT. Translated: CASSLGLGMDTQYF.

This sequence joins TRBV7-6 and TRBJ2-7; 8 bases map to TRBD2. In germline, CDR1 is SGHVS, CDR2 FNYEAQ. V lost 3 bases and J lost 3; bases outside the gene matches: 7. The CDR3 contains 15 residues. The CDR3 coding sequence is TGTGCCAGCAGCTTTCGTGGTAGCGGGAACTACGAGCAGTACTTC. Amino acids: CASSFRGSGNYEQYF.